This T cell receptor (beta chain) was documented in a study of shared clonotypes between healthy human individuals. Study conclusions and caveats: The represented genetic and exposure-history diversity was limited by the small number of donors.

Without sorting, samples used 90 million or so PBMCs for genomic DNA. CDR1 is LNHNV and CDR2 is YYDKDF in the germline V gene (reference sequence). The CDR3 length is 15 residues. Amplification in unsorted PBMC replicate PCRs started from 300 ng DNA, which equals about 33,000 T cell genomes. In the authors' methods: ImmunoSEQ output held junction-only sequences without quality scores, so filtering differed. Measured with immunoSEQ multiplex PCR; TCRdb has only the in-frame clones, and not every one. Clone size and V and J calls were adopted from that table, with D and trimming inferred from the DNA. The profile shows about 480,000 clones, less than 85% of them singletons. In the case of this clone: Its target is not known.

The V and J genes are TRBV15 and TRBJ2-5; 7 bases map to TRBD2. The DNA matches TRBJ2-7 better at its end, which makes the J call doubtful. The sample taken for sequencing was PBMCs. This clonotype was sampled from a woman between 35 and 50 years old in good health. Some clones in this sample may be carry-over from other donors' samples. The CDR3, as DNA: TGTGCCACCAGCAGAGAGGGAGGGAGCTCCTACGAGCAGTACTTC. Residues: CATSREGGSSYEQYF.